Shown below are 32 T cell receptor beta chains from a single sample sequenced in a study of CD4 T cells in relation to SARS-CoV-2 and coronaviruses. Antigen specificity for these receptors is unknown. The repertoire was sequenced with immunoSEQ multiplex PCR; TCRdb's copy has only in-frame clones and lacks some. The top ten clones hold 20% to 25% of a sample with roughly 30,000 clones, 60% to 85% of them seen once. The unexposed donors gave CD4+ T cells in about 2010-2019, prior to COVID-19. CD4+ T cells were isolated from the cells after 10 days of culture. The sequenced sample consisted of CD4+ T cells from PBMCs, cultured in vitro. These receptors came from a human donor in good health.

The gene calls are TRBV19 and TRBJ2-2; D not certain. V lost 3 bases and J 1 base, leaving 6 bases between the germline ends. The CDR3 is 14 amino acids. The germline V gene has CDR1 LNHDA and CDR2 SQIVND (reference sequence). The CDR3 loop is CASSIRQNTGELFF. CDR3 sequence (DNA): TGTGCCAGTAGTATTCGCCAGAACACCGGGGAGCTGTTTTTT.

The chain links TRBV6-5 to TRBJ1-1, with 8 bases that match TRBD1. Germline V gene data show CDR1 as MNHEY and CDR2 as SVGAGI. The CDR3 consists of 14 residues. The V gene end was trimmed by 7 bases and the J gene end by 1 base; junction bases not matched to a gene: 5. Written as DNA, the CDR3 is TGTGCCAGCACGCCGGACAGGGCGAACACTGAAGCTTTCTTT. It yields the protein CASTPDRANTEAFF.

The gene calls are TRBV2 and TRBJ1-2; 9 bases are a match to TRBD1. The ends lost 6 bases at V and 5 bases at J; junction bases unmatched: 4. The length of the CDR3 is 13 residues. Germline CDR1 reads SNHLY; CDR2 reads FYNNEI. CDR3: CASRGTGSYGYTF. The CDR3 DNA reads as TGTGCCAGCAGGGGGACAGGGTCATATGGCTACACCTTC.

The chain joins TRBV19 to TRBJ2-4; 7 positions agree with TRBD1. There are 13 residues in the CDR3. CDR1 is LNHDA, CDR2 SQIVND, per germline (reference sequence). V dropped 3 bases and J dropped 9; count of bases not matched to a gene: 5. This chain's CDR3 is CASSIDRESIQYF. In DNA, the CDR3 is TGTGCCAGTAGTATCGACAGGGAGAGCATTCAGTACTTC.

This chain links TRBV7-2 with TRBJ2-6; no definite D call. Germline V lookup: CDR1 SGHTA, CDR2 FQGNSA. V was trimmed by 3 bases and J by 0 bases, leaving 6 bases between them. This CDR3 is built from 15 residues. The CDR3 sequence: CASSLRSSGANVLTF. The CDR3 coding sequence is TGTGCCAGCAGCTTGCGCAGCTCTGGGGCCAACGTCCTGACTTTC.

As concerns this clone: One end of the junction is discordant with germline, which a read error may explain. This rearrangement joins TRBV7-7 to TRBJ2-5, with a tentative D call TRBD1 (6 bases). The length of the CDR3 is 13 residues. The V gene's germline CDR1 is SSHAT and CDR2 FNYEAQ (reference sequence). CDR3 coding DNA: TGTGCTAGCAGCCTAGACAGGCAGGAGACCCAGTACTTC. Protein: CASSLDRQETQYF.

The CDR3 region is CASSLRTDTQYF. The CDR3, as DNA: TGTGCCAGCAGCCTTCGCACAGATACGCAGTATTTT. V usage is TRBV5-4 and J usage is TRBJ2-3, with D uncertain. Germline V gene data show CDR1 as SGHNT and CDR2 as YYREEE (reference sequence). There are 12 residues in the CDR3. Trimming removed 4 bases at V and 1 base at J, with 4 bases between. Full variable domain (remainder filled in from reference TRBV5-4 and TRBJ2-3): ETGVTQSPTHLIKTRGQQVTLRCSSQSGHNTVSWYQQALGQGPQFIFQYYREEENGRGNFPPRFSGLQFPNYSSELNVNALELDDSALYLCASSLRTDTQYFGPGTRLTVL.

The J gene is TRBJ2-3, the V gene TRBV20-1; 9 nucleotides align to TRBD1. This CDR3 is 21 amino acids long. The V gene's germline CDR1 is DFQATT and CDR2 SNEGSKA (reference sequence). Trimming cost V 3 bases and J 6 bases; bases outside gene matches: 28. The CDR3 reads CSASRDIWSVQGAARPDTQYF. CDR3 DNA: TGCAGTGCTAGTAGGGACATATGGTCGGTACAGGGGGCCGCGAGACCCGATACGCAGTATTTT.

V gene TRBV13 combines with J gene TRBJ2-2, with D possibly being TRBD1 (5 bases). The V gene's germline CDR1 is PRHDT and CDR2 FYEKMQ (reference sequence). The V end lost 2 bases, the J end lost 7 bases, and 8 bases lay between the germline ends. This CDR3 has 13 residues. The CDR3: CASSLQGFGELFF. CDR3 coding DNA: TGTGCCAGCAGCTTACAGGGTTTCGGGGAGCTGTTTTTT.

CDR3 sequence: CASSLLQGTDTQYF. The CDR3 coding sequence is TGTGCCAGCAGCCTACTCCAGGGCACAGATACGCAGTATTTT. The chain recombines TRBV6-5 with TRBJ2-3; the D is unclear. Germline loops: CDR1 MNHEY, CDR2 SVGAGI. The V and J ends lost 6 bases and 1 base respectively, with 11 bases between them. The CDR3 loop spans 14 amino acids.

As DNA, the CDR3 is TGTGCCAGCAGCCAAGTAGGGACAGGGGCTTCTTACGAGCAGTACTTC. It yields the protein CASSQVGTGASYEQYF. The chain links TRBV3-1 (or the pseudogene TRBV3-2) to TRBJ2-7, with 10 bases lining up with TRBD1. J lost 4 bases, V lost 1 base, and 7 bases had no gene match. The CDR3 is 16 residues long. CDR1 and CDR2 (germline): LGHDT, YNNKEL (reference sequence).

The V call is TRBV6-5, the J call TRBJ1-6; 7 nucleotides line up with TRBD1. CDR3 length: 15 residues. V trimming: 6 bases; J trimming: 0 bases; junction bases outside the gene matches: 2. Germline CDR1 reads MNHEY; CDR2 reads SVGAGI. The CDR3 DNA sequence: TGTGCCAGCAGCAGACAGGGCTCCTATAATTCACCCCTCCACTTT. Amino acids: CASSRQGSYNSPLHF.

V is TRBV6-6 and J is TRBJ1-4; a possible D gene is TRBD1 (5 bases). V was clipped by 7 bases and J by 7 bases, with 16 bases between them. CDR3 length: 14 residues. CDR1 and CDR2 (germline): MNHNY, SVGAGI (reference sequence). CDR3 residues: CASNREGQVEKLFF. CDR3 in DNA: TGTGCCAGCAACCGTGAGGGGCAGGTTGAAAAACTGTTTTTT.

The V gene is TRBV5-1, the J gene TRBJ2-3, with TRBD1 as a possible D gene (6 bases). V lost 6 bases and J 4 bases, leaving 6 bases between the germline ends. The CDR3 is 11 amino acids. Germline loops: CDR1 SGHRS, CDR2 YFSETQ. The CDR3 reads CASKGADTQYF. CDR3 coding DNA: TGCGCCAGCAAGGGGGCAGATACGCAGTATTTT. Full variable domain (outside the CDR3, taken from reference TRBV5-1 and TRBJ2-3): KAGVTQTPRYLIKTRGQQVTLSCSPISGHRSVSWYQQTPGQGLQFLFEYFSETQRNKGNFPGRFSGRQFSNSRSEMNVSTLELGDSALYLCASKGADTQYFGPGTRLTVL.

V and J are TRBV7-2 and TRBJ2-7; D uncertain. The CDR3 runs 14 residues. V lost 1 base and J lost 2, with 9 bases in between. Germline assignment: CDR1 SGHTA and CDR2 FQGNSA. The chain's CDR3 is CASSLGATTYEQYF. The CDR3 nucleotides read TGTGCCAGCAGCTTAGGGGCGACAACCTACGAGCAGTACTTC. Full variable domain (missing parts from reference TRBV7-2 and TRBJ2-7): GAGVSQSPSNKVTEKGKDVELRCDPISGHTALYWYRQSLGQGLEFLIYFQGNSAPDKSGLPSDRFSAERTGGSVSTLTIQRTQQEDSAVYLCASSLGATTYEQYFGPGTRLTVT.

The chain combines TRBV7-2 with TRBJ2-3; maybe TRBD2 (6 bases). The CDR3 contains 15 residues. The V end lost 5 bases, the J end lost 2 bases, and 14 bases lay between the germline ends. Germline loops: CDR1 SGHTA, CDR2 FQGNSA. The CDR3 region is CASSARAGPTDTQYF. CDR3 DNA: TGTGCCAGCAGCGCCCGAGCGGGCCCCACAGATACGCAGTATTTT.

This chain uses TRBV7-2 with TRBJ2-5; TRBD2 matches 9 bases. Trimming removed 1 base from V and 5 bases from J; junction bases left unmatched: 5. Germline CDR1 SGHTA, CDR2 FQGNSA. The CDR3 runs 15 residues. In nucleotides, the CDR3 is TGTGCCAGCAGCTTAGGTAGCGGGAGAGTTGAGACCCAGTACTTC. This sequence encodes CASSLGSGRVETQYF.

This clone is large in the sample. An end of the junction does not agree with germline; a read error may underlie this. The rearrangement joins TRBV5-1 to TRBJ2-7; 13 positions match TRBD2. This CDR3 has 14 amino acids. Germline V gene data show CDR1 as SGHRS and CDR2 as YFSETQ. The CDR3 region is CASSSGLAGAHGDF. The CDR3 region has the DNA TGCGCCAGCAGCTCTGGACTAGCGGGGGCCCACGGGGATTTC. The full variable domain, in which reference TRBV5-1 and TRBJ2-7 provide the parts outside the CDR3, is KAGVTQTPRYLIKTRGQQVTLSCSPISGHRSVSWYQQTPGQGLQFLFEYFSETQRNKGNFPGRFSGRQFSNSRSEMNVSTLELGDSALYLCASSSGLAGAHGDFGPGTRLTVT.

J is TRBJ1-3 and V is TRBV21-1. TRBV21-1 is reported as a pseudogene. This CDR3 contains 15 residues. This chain's CDR3 is CASIPKPGPGNTIYF. The CDR3 DNA reads as TGTGCCAGCATCCCCAAGCCCGGTCCTGGAAACACCATATATTTT.

This clone occurred once. V and J are TRBV7-9 and TRBJ2-5, with D maybe TRBD2 (6 bases). The CDR3 totals 15 residues. The germline CDR1 and CDR2 sequences are SEHNR and FQNEAQ (reference sequence). Trimming pared 8 bases from V and 2 bases from J, leaving 18 bases between. As DNA, the CDR3 is TGTGCCAGCCGGGGTAGGGAGGCGGGACAAGAGACCCAGTACTTC. It yields the protein CASRGREAGQETQYF. Full variable domain (remainder filled in from reference TRBV7-9 and TRBJ2-5): DTGVSQNPRHKITKRGQNVTFRCDPISEHNRLYWYRQTLGQGPEFLTYFQNEAQLEKSRLLSDRFSAERPKGSFSTLEIQRTEQGDSAMYLCASRGREAGQETQYFGPGTRLLVL.

This chain uses TRBV9 with TRBJ1-4, with a possible D match to TRBD1 (6 bases). Between the trimmed V and J ends, which lost 6 bases and 4 bases, there was a span of 13 bases. Germline V gene lookup returns CDR1 SGDLS and CDR2 YYNGEE. CDR3 length: 14 residues. The DNA of the CDR3 is TGTGCCAGCAACCGCAGGGGAATTAATGAAAAACTGTTTTTT. Translation: CASNRRGINEKLFF.

V gene TRBV7-3 combines with J gene TRBJ2-3; 8 bases are a match to TRBD1. Germline assignment: CDR1 SGHTA and CDR2 FQGTGA. The CDR3 length is 16 residues. V lost 2 bases, J lost 4 bases, and 8 bases stayed unmatched. DNA of the CDR3: TGTGCCAGCAGCTTAGGGCAGGGGGCACGGGCAGATACGCAGTATTTT. Its protein product is CASSLGQGARADTQYF.

The V call is TRBV5-1, the J call TRBJ2-3, with 9 nucleotides matching TRBD2. This CDR3 has 15 residues. The germline gives CDR1 SGHRS, CDR2 YFSETQ. J was trimmed by 4 bases and V by 0 bases; bases with no gene match: 3. CDR3 coding DNA: TGCGCCAGCAGCTTGGTAGCGGGAGAATCAGATACGCAGTATTTT. Translation: CASSLVAGESDTQYF.

This rearrangement joins TRBV23-1 to TRBJ2-3, with D tentatively TRBD2 (5 bases). TRBV23-1 counts as an open reading frame of uncertain function. V lost 0 bases and J 2 bases, leaving 15 bases between the germline ends. The CDR3 covers 17 residues. CDR3: CASSQSSGSESTDTQYF. For the CDR3, the DNA is TGCGCCAGCAGTCAATCTTCGGGGTCCGAATCCACAGATACGCAGTATTTT.

The V call is TRBV6-5, the J call TRBJ2-7, with D possibly being TRBD1 (6 bases). CDR1 MNHEY and CDR2 SVGAGI come from the germline V gene. Trimming took off 10 bases at V and 3 bases at J, with 16 bases between the two ends. CDR3 size: 13 residues. In nucleotides, the CDR3 is TGTGCCACCCTAAAGACAGGTCGCTACGAGCAGTACTTC. Protein product: CATLKTGRYEQYF.

The rearrangement links TRBV5-1 to TRBJ2-3, with D tentatively TRBD2 (5 bases). CDR1 and CDR2 (germline): SGHRS, YFSETQ. The CDR3 sequence is 15 residues long. V was shortened by 4 bases and J by 3 bases, with 15 bases between the two germline ends. The CDR3 bases are TGCGCCAGCAGCCGGTCGGGGAGACAAACAGATACGCAGTATTTT. It translates to CASSRSGRQTDTQYF.

This chain connects TRBV9 to TRBJ2-1, with 8 bases fitting TRBD2. This CDR3 is built from 17 residues. J was trimmed by 6 bases and V by 0 bases; bases with no gene match: 11. The germline CDR1 and CDR2 sequences are SGDLS and YYNGEE. CDR3 in amino acids: CASSVALPGGLSNEQFF. The CDR3 nucleotides read TGTGCCAGCAGCGTAGCCCTTCCGGGGGGGCTCTCCAATGAGCAGTTCTTC.

This chain links TRBV7-2 with TRBJ1-4; D is uncertain. Germline loops: CDR1 SGHTA, CDR2 FQGNSA. This CDR3 is 14 amino acids long. V was cut by 5 bases and J by 5 bases, with 12 bases left in between. The CDR3 DNA reads as TGTGCCAGCAGCCCGAACTGGATGAATGAAAAACTGTTTTTT. Its translation: CASSPNWMNEKLFF.

This chain uses TRBV4-1 with TRBJ1-6; the match to TRBD1 covers 7 bases. V lost 5 bases, J lost 5 bases, and 9 bases stayed unmatched. Germline CDR1 is MGHRA and CDR2 is YSYEKL. This CDR3 contains 16 residues. In DNA form, the CDR3 reads TGCGCCAGCAGCTTCGACAGGGATCCCAATAATTCACCCCTCCACTTT. This sequence encodes CASSFDRDPNNSPLHF.

The table lists this clone with a count of one. This CDR3 is CASSRTGTSGSADTQYF. In DNA, the CDR3 is TGTGCCAGCAGCCGTACCGGGACTAGCGGGAGCGCAGATACGCAGTATTTT. The chain uses TRBV7-3 and TRBJ2-3, with 14 positions matching TRBD2. The CDR3 length is 17 residues. Germline trimming cut 5 bases from V and 4 bases from J; bases unmatched to any gene: 8. CDR1 is SGHTA and CDR2 is FQGTGA in the germline V gene.

This chain links TRBV2 with TRBJ1-5, with D hard to call. From germline, CDR1 is SNHLY and CDR2 FYNNEI. V lost 4 bases, J lost 0 bases, and 13 bases lay in between. The length of the CDR3 is 16 residues. CDR3 amino acids: CASSVYQDYSNQPQHF. The CDR3 bases are TGTGCCAGCAGTGTCTACCAGGACTATAGCAATCAGCCCCAGCATTTT.

The chain is built from TRBV11-2 and TRBJ1-3; 8 nucleotides agree with TRBD1. The CDR3 is made up of 15 amino acids. J lost 7 bases, V lost 5 bases, and 10 bases had no gene match. Per germline, CDR1 SGHAT and CDR2 FQNNGV. The CDR3 sequence is CASSPIRGRGNTIYF. The CDR3 nucleotides are TGTGCCAGCAGCCCAATCAGGGGGCGCGGGAACACCATATATTTT.